This T cell receptor beta chain was obtained from a study of CD8+CD57+ T cells in acquired aplastic anemia. It was genomic DNA that served as the template for profiling TCR beta VDJ and CDR3. TCRdb redid the calling of the reads with MiXCR, one entry per CDR3 protein. The repertoire includes approximately 160,000 distinct CDR3 sequences, roughly 45% of them detected once, and 3.2% sits in the top ten. This CDR3 is built from 14 residues. Germline CDR1 is SEHNR and CDR2 is FQNEAQ (reference sequence). V shed 4 bases and J 6 bases; nucleotides not matched to a gene: 8. Patients who underwent sequencing had shown CD8+CD57+ cell expansion by flow cytometry.

V usage is TRBV7-9 and J usage is TRBJ2-7; the match to TRBD1 covers 8 bases. The sample taken for sequencing was sorted CD4+, CD8+, or CD8+CD57+ T cells (not recorded which) from PBMCs. This TCR was sampled from a human donor with aplastic anemia. This CDR3 reads CASSSRTGFGEQYF. DNA for the CDR3: TGTGCCAGCAGCTCCCGGACAGGGTTTGGCGAGCAGTACTTC.